Listed below are T cell receptor beta chains from one sample, sequenced in a study of cytotoxic CD8 clonotypes in ibrutinib-treated CLL. Using immunoSEQ multiplex PCR, the repertoire was profiled, and TCRdb retains in-frame clones only, with some absent. Of tens of thousands of clones listed, approximately 52% are singletons. Sequenced material: PBMCs, taken after 24 months of ibrutinib treatment. Receptor source: a human donor with chronic lymphocytic leukemia. Both conserved end residues are part of each CDR3. The D gene is left open where the match is weak. Clone size is stated in some rows and not others, as once, few, many or a class when expanded.

d_call j_call clone_size v_call cdr3_aa cdr3_nt
TRBD2 TRBJ2-3 NA TRBV7-9 CASSRLLAGSPKGDTQYF TGTGCCAGCAGCCGCCTCCTAGCGGGATCTCCCAAGGGGGATACGCAGTATTTT
NA TRBJ2-5 NA TRBV18 CASSPRISFQETQYF TGTGCCAGCTCACCGAGGATAAGTTTCCAAGAGACCCAGTACTTC
NA TRBJ2-7 few TRBV7-8 CASSLADNEQYF TGTGCCAGCAGCTTAGCAGACAACGAGCAGTACTTC
NA TRBJ2-6 NA TRBV5-4 CASSFWGSGANVLTF TGTGCCAGCAGCTTCTGGGGGTCTGGGGCCAACGTCCTGACTTTC
NA TRBJ1-1 NA TRBV2 CASSEAPVAEAFF TGTGCCAGCAGTGAAGCACCTGTCGCTGAAGCTTTCTTT
NA TRBJ2-1 NA TRBV27 CAALSSYNEQFF TGTGCCGCACTTAGCTCCTACAATGAGCAGTTCTTC
NA TRBJ2-2 NA TRBV6-5 CASSTKGDTGELFF TGTGCCAGCAGTACCAAGGGGGACACCGGGGAGCTGTTTTTT
NA TRBJ2-3 NA TRBV29-1 CSVRLGDTQYF TGCAGCGTTCGATTAGGGGATACGCAGTATTTT
TRBD2 TRBJ2-7 NA TRBV11-2 CASSVAGLPAAPEQYF TGTGCCAGCAGCGTAGCGGGACTCCCCGCTGCGCCCGAGCAGTACTTC
NA TRBJ1-2 NA TRBV6-6 CASSSRDGRGYTF TGTGCCAGCAGTTCTCGGGACGGTAGAGGCTACACCTTC
NA TRBJ2-2 few TRBV6-5 CASSPGVARSGELFF TGTGCCAGCAGCCCTGGGGTAGCTCGGTCCGGGGAGCTGTTTTTT
NA TRBJ1-2 few TRBV20-1 CSEGYGYTF TGCAGTGAGGGTTATGGCTACACCTTC
NA TRBJ2-1 NA TRBV5-5 CASSVPSGFESREQFF TGTGCCAGCAGCGTACCCTCAGGGTTCGAATCGAGAGAGCAGTTCTTC
TRBD1 TRBJ2-5 NA TRBV28 CASHTGGSETQYF TGTGCCAGTCATACAGGGGGCAGCGAGACCCAGTACTTC
TRBD1 TRBJ2-7 few TRBV10-3 CAISDPGGYEQYF TGTGCCATCAGTGACCCAGGGGGCTACGAGCAGTACTTC
NA TRBJ2-6 NA TRBV9 CASSVTSSGANVLTF TGTGCCAGCAGCGTAACAAGTTCCGGGGCCAACGTCCTGACTTTC
NA TRBJ1-2 NA TRBV28 CASSLFPTGNYGYTF TGTGCCAGCAGTTTATTCCCCACAGGGAACTATGGCTACACCTTC
NA TRBJ1-5 NA TRBV5-4 CASSLDGLGNQPQHF TGTGCCAGCAGCTTGGATGGGTTGGGCAATCAGCCCCAGCATTTT
TRBD1 TRBJ1-5 NA TRBV15 CATSRALTGGQPQHF TGTGCCACCAGCAGAGCGCTGACAGGGGGTCAGCCCCAGCATTTT
NA TRBJ1-5 NA TRBV28 CASSFGVTGNQPQHF TGTGCCAGCAGTTTCGGGGTAACGGGCAATCAGCCCCAGCATTTT
TRBD2 TRBJ2-7 NA TRBV6-5 CASSYRTGTRFYEQYF TGTGCCAGCAGTTACAGAACCGGGACTAGGTTCTACGAGCAGTACTTC
NA TRBJ2-5 few TRBV28 CVAGAEGAQYF TGTGTCGCGGGTGCGGAGGGGGCCCAGTACTTC
TRBD2 TRBJ2-2 once TRBV5-1 CASSLQRGVGELFF TGCGCCAGCAGCTTACAGCGGGGCGTCGGGGAGCTGTTTTTT
NA TRBJ1-2 NA TRBV28 CASSSPLYGYTF TGTGCCAGCAGTTCCCCCCTCTATGGCTACACCTTC
NA TRBJ2-2 few TRBV2 CASSEYGELFF TGTGCCAGCAGTGAGTACGGGGAGCTGTTTTTT
NA TRBJ2-5 NA TRBV14 CASSQPSETQYF TGTGCCAGCAGCCAACCGTCTGAGACCCAGTACTTC
NA TRBJ1-4 NA TRBV29-1 CSVRGGNEKLFF TGCAGCGTTCGGGGGGGGAATGAAAAACTGTTTTTT
NA TRBJ2-1 few TRBV5-1 CASTTLGEQFF TGCGCCAGTACCACGTTAGGTGAGCAGTTCTTC
NA TRBJ1-2 many TRBV28 CASRKRNRVGGYTF TGTGCCAGCCGAAAGAGGAACAGGGTGGGCGGCTACACCTTC
TRBD1 TRBJ2-7 many TRBV4-2 CASSLETGTYEQYF TGTGCCAGCAGCCTAGAGACAGGGACCTACGAGCAGTACTTC
NA TRBJ2-5 NA TRBV27 CASTLPWGHKTQYF TGTGCCAGCACCCTACCCTGGGGGCACAAGACCCAGTACTTC
NA TRBJ2-3 NA TRBV7-2 CASSPWAGATDTQYF TGTGCCAGCAGTCCGTGGGCGGGGGCCACAGATACGCAGTATTTT
TRBD1 TRBJ2-1 NA TRBV2 CARRDRGYNEQFF TGTGCCAGGCGGGACAGGGGTTACAATGAGCAGTTCTTC
TRBD2 TRBJ2-1 NA TRBV6-5 CASSSLAGGPHNEQFF TGTGCCAGCAGTTCCCTAGCGGGGGGGCCCCACAATGAGCAGTTCTTC
TRBD2 TRBJ2-7 few TRBV5-1 CASRTSASSYEQYF TGCGCCAGCAGAACTAGCGCGAGCTCCTACGAGCAGTACTTC
NA TRBJ1-5 NA TRBV7-8 CASSLTDSFQPQHF TGTGCCAGCAGCCTCACGGACAGCTTCCAGCCCCAGCATTTT
NA TRBJ2-2 NA TRBV29-1 CSASQGTYTGELFF TGCAGCGCGTCGCAGGGGACCTACACCGGGGAGCTGTTTTTT
NA TRBJ1-4 few TRBV7-9 CASSLWEELFF TGTGCCAGCAGCTTATGGGAGGAACTGTTTTTT
NA TRBJ2-1 NA TRBV27 CASSHLTAEGNEQFF TGTGCCAGCAGTCATCTGACTGCTGAGGGGAATGAGCAGTTCTTC
NA TRBJ2-1 few TRBV6-5 CASSDPTAYNEQFF TGTGCCAGCAGTGACCCAACAGCATACAATGAGCAGTTCTTC